The clone carrying this T cell receptor beta chain was counted at least ten times. Its antigen is undetermined. TCRdb passed the 5' RACE reads through MiXCR, listing each CDR3 protein once. The data show some 240,000 distinct CDR3 sequences, with 10% to 13% seen just once and more than 8.5% held by the top ten. The sample originates from a study of identical twins. V lost 4 bases and J lost 2, with 6 bases in between. The CDR3 totals 13 residues. Points from the study as a whole: Out-of-frame beta sequences exhibited a weaker degree of excess twin sharing. These conclusions were based on statistical analysis (cross-sectional, not following the same donors). The more abundant beta clonotypes in cord blood had fewer insertions, and memory repertoires did not show this.

The genes are TRBV12-3 or TRBV12-4 and TRBJ1-5; no reliable D call. Sequencing was performed on memory T cells sorted from blood. This TCR was recovered from a man aged 45 to 65 in good health. CDR3 region: CASSSEGNQPQHF. Written as DNA, the CDR3 is TGTGCCAGCAGTTCTGAGGGCAATCAGCCCCAGCATTTT.